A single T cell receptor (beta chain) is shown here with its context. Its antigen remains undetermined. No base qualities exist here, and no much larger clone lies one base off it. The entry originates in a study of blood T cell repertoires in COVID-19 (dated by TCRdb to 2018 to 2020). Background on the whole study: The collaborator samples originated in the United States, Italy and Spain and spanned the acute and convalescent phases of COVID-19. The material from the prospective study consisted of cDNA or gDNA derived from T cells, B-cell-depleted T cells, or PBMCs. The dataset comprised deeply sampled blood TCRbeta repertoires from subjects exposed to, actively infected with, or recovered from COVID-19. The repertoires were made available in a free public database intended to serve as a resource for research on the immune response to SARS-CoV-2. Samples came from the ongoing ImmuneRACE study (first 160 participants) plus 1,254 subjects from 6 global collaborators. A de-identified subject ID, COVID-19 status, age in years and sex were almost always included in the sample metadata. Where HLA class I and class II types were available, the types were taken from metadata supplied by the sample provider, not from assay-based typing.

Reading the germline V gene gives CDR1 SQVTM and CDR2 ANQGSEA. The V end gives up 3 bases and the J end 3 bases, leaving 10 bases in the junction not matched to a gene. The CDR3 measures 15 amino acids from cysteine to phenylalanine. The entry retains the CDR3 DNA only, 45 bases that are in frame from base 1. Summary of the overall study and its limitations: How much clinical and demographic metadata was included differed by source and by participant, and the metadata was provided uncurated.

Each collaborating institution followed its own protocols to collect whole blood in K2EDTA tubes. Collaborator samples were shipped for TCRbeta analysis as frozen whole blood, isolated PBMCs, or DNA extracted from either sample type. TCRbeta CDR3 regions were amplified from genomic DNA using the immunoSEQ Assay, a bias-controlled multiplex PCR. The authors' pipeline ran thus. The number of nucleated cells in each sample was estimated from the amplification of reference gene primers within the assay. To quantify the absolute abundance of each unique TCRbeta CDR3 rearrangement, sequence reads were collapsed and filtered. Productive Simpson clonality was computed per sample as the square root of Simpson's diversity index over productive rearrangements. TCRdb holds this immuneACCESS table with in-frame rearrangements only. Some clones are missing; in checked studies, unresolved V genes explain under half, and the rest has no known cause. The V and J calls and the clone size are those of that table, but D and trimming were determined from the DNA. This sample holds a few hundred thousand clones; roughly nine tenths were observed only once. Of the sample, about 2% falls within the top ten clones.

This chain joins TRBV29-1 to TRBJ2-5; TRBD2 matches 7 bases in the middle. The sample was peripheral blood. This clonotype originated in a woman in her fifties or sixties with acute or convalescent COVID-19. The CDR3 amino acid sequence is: CSVETSREVKETQYF. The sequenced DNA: TGCAGCGTTGAGACTTCACGGGAGGTAAAAGAGACCCAGTACTTC. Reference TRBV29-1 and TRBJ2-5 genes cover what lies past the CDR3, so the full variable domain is SAVISQKPSRDICQRGTSLTIQCQVDSQVTMMFWYRQQPGQSLTLIATANQGSEATYESGFVIDKFPISRPNLTFSTLTVSNMSPEDSSIYLCSVETSREVKETQYFGPGTRLLVL.